The 17 T cell receptor beta chains in this list originate from one sample, sequenced in a study of shared T cell receptors in the human thymus. TCRdb keeps only in-frame clones here, not all; method: immunoSEQ multiplex PCR. The sample records some 700,000 clones, approximately 87% being singletons. The data were also submitted as part of a second study, on human thymus T cells.

The source material was thymocytes. The receptor set was obtained from a boy in the first two years of life with a congenital heart defect.

This clone occurred once. V usage is TRBV30 and J usage is TRBJ2-7, with 10 positions matching TRBD2. The CDR3 runs 16 residues. Germline values: CDR1 GTSNPN, CDR2 SVGIG (reference sequence). V lost 0 bases to trimming and J lost 8 bases; unmatched junction nucleotides: 13. The CDR3 bases are TGTGCCTGGAGTGTACTCGGTAGCGGGAGGTCTACGAAGCAGTACTTC. It specifies CAWSVLGSGRSTKQYF.

The chain has TRBV15 and TRBJ1-3; 7 positions match TRBD1. The CDR3 covers 16 residues. With 0 bases clipped from V and 4 bases from J, the junction kept 6 bases outside the gene matches. CDR1 is LNHNV and CDR2 is YYDKDF in the germline V gene (reference sequence). In DNA, the CDR3 is TGTGCCACCAGCAGAGATGAGAGGGGGCACGGAAACACCATATATTTT. It encodes CATSRDERGHGNTIYF.

This clone was recorded a few times. V gene TRBV11-2 combines with J gene TRBJ2-1; 7 bases are a match to TRBD2. The CDR3 totals 15 residues. Germline V gene lookup returns CDR1 SGHAT and CDR2 FQNNGV. With 3 bases clipped from V and 7 bases from J, the junction kept 9 bases outside the gene matches. The chain's CDR3 is CASSFGRWGRNEQFF. The DNA of the CDR3 is TGTGCCAGCAGCTTCGGGAGGTGGGGTCGGAATGAGCAGTTCTTC.

This clone was seen once. CDR3 DNA sequence: TGTGCCAGCTCACCACCGAATTCCCAGCGGGAGTGTACCGGGGAGCTGTTTTTT. Translating it yields CASSPPNSQRECTGELFF. The chain joins TRBV18 to TRBJ2-2; 8 bases match TRBD2. Germline V CDR1 and CDR2: KGHSH, LQKENI. There are 18 residues in the CDR3. Trimming took 0 bases from V and 5 from J; bases not matched to a gene: 11.

The gene calls are TRBV19 and TRBJ2-3; TRBD2 aligns across 11 bases. V dropped 5 bases and J dropped 7; count of bases not matched to a gene: 11. Germline V lookup: CDR1 LNHDA, CDR2 SQIVND (reference sequence). The CDR3 runs to 16 residues. The CDR3 here is CASSGTSGGGSYTQYF. The CDR3 bases are TGTGCCAGTAGTGGGACTAGCGGAGGGGGTTCGTATACGCAGTATTTT. The full variable domain, with the rest looked up from reference TRBV19 and TRBJ2-3, is DGGITQSPKYLFRKEGQNVTLSCEQNLNHDAMYWYRQDPGQGLRLIYYSQIVNDFQKGDIAEGYSVSREKKESFPLTVTSAQKNPTAFYLCASSGTSGGGSYTQYFGPGTRLTVL.

This chain links TRBV29-1 with TRBJ2-3; perhaps TRBD2 as D (5 bases). Germline CDR1 SQVTM, CDR2 ANQGSEA. The germline V and J ends were trimmed by 2 bases and 9 bases, with 9 bases remaining between them. CDR3 length: 11 residues. The chain's CDR3 is CSVERLLTQYF. The CDR3 coding sequence is TGCAGCGTTGAACGACTACTAACGCAGTATTTT.

This chain links TRBV6-5 with TRBJ1-3; TRBD1 is a possible D gene (5 bases). The length of the CDR3 is 15 residues. CDR1 is MNHEY and CDR2 is SVGAGI in the germline V gene. Trimming removed 2 bases at V and 2 bases at J, with 10 bases between. The CDR3 spells CASSYIRGAGNTIYF. Written as DNA, the CDR3 is TGTGCCAGCAGTTACATCCGGGGGGCTGGAAACACCATATATTTT.

CDR3 sequence (DNA): TGTGCCGTGATGCGGGACTCTAACTATGGCTACACCTTC. It codes for CAVMRDSNYGYTF. This chain links TRBV5-4 with TRBJ1-2; D is perhaps TRBD1 (5 bases). Germline loops: CDR1 SGHNT, CDR2 YYREEE (reference sequence). V was cut by 10 bases and J by 0 bases, with 13 bases left in between. There are 13 residues in the CDR3.

This chain connects TRBV5-1 to TRBJ2-2; TRBD2 is a possible D gene (6 bases). This CDR3 region has 16 residues. Germline V gene sequence: CDR1 SGHRS, CDR2 YFSETQ. The V and J ends lost 4 bases and 5 bases respectively, with 18 bases between them. The CDR3 sequence is CASSLRARRETGELFF. DNA for the CDR3: TGCGCCAGCAGCCTGAGGGCCCGGCGGGAAACCGGGGAGCTGTTTTTT.

This clone was detected once. This chain connects TRBV5-4 to TRBJ1-1, with TRBD1 as a possible D gene (5 bases). CDR1 SGHNT and CDR2 YYREEE come from the germline V gene (reference sequence). Trimming removed 5 bases at V and 1 base at J, with 9 bases between. The CDR3 runs to 13 residues. The CDR3 loop reads CASRGGQNTEAFF. The CDR3 region has the DNA TGTGCCAGCAGGGGTGGACAGAACACTGAAGCTTTCTTT.

This clone was observed once. The chain couples TRBV28 to TRBJ2-6; 7 bases agree with TRBD1. V lost 8 bases, J lost 0 bases, and 16 bases stayed unmatched. This CDR3 contains 19 residues. Germline loops: CDR1 MDHEN, CDR2 SYDVKM. This CDR3 reads CASHSTGQQLCSGANVLTF. The CDR3 bases are TGTGCCAGCCACTCAACGGGACAGCAATTATGCTCTGGGGCCAACGTCCTGACTTTC.

The CDR3 here is CASSVAYRAEVRNEQFF. CDR3 bases: TGTGCCAGCAGCGTAGCTTACCGGGCGGAGGTGAGGAATGAGCAGTTCTTC. The genes are TRBV9 and TRBJ2-1; tentative D call: TRBD2 (5 bases). CDR1 and CDR2 from the germline V gene are SGDLS and YYNGEE. This CDR3 is 17 amino acids long. Trimming left V 0 bases short and J 7 bases short, with 20 bases between.

The chain uses TRBV7-6 and TRBJ1-1, with TRBD1 as a possible D gene (6 bases). The CDR3 sequence is 14 residues long. CDR1 and CDR2 from the germline V gene are SGHVS and FNYEAQ. Trimming removed 1 base at V and 5 bases at J, with 11 bases between. The CDR3 here is CASSLVPGQTEAFF. The CDR3 coding sequence is TGTGCCAGCAGCTTAGTCCCCGGACAGACTGAAGCTTTCTTT.

This chain links TRBV27 with TRBJ1-2; TRBD1 aligns across 9 bases. Germline values: CDR1 MNHEY, CDR2 SMNVEV (reference sequence). The length of the CDR3 is 15 residues. The ends lost 6 bases at V and 7 bases at J; junction bases unmatched: 12. Written as DNA, the CDR3 is TGTGCCAGCAGCACAGGGACAGGGAGTTTGCGTGGCTACACCTTC. This gives the protein CASSTGTGSLRGYTF.

In its sample, this clone was seen a few times. The chain links TRBV27 to TRBJ1-1, with D tentatively TRBD1 (5 bases). With 2 bases removed from V and 1 base from J, the gap between germline ends came to 5 bases. CDR1 is MNHEY and CDR2 is SMNVEV in the germline V gene (reference sequence). The CDR3 covers 13 residues. CDR3 coding DNA: TGTGCCAGCAGTTTACAGGGGAACACTGAAGCTTTCTTT. Its translation: CASSLQGNTEAFF.

The chain carries TRBV4-3 and TRBJ2-7, with D perhaps TRBD2 (5 bases). V was shortened by 0 bases and J by 5 bases, with 17 bases between the two germline ends. This CDR3 contains 16 residues. CDR1 is LGHNA, CDR2 YSLEER, per germline. For the CDR3, the DNA is TGCGCCAGCAGCCAAGATCGGACTCCTACCTTCGACGAGCAGTACTTC. Translated, it gives CASSQDRTPTFDEQYF.

This chain links TRBV27 with TRBJ1-5; 9 nucleotides align to TRBD1. The CDR3 loop spans 17 amino acids. Germline CDR1 is MNHEY and CDR2 is SMNVEV (reference sequence). The V and J ends lost 5 bases and 5 bases, in that order; junction bases with no gene match: 13. The CDR3 bases are TGTGCCAGCAGTCACCACCCGGACAGGGGCAGGGATCAGCCCCAGCATTTT. Residues: CASSHHPDRGRDQPQHF.